The 31 T cell receptor beta chains given below trace back to one sample, sequenced in a study of blood T cell repertoires in COVID-19. This table comes from immunoSEQ multiplex PCR, and its TCRdb copy is limited to in-frame clones, with some not included. Here the sample spans about 48,000 clones, around 83% being singletons. Material: peripheral blood. The origin of the receptors is a human donor in a cohort sampled during active COVID-19.

The table lists this clone with a few counts. The rearrangement links TRBV6-4 to TRBJ1-1, with D uncertain. Trimming removed 4 bases at V and 4 bases at J, with 13 bases between. Germline CDR1 and CDR2: MRHNA and SNTAGT. This CDR3 comprises 14 residues. This CDR3 reads CASSARENTTEAFF. The CDR3, as DNA: TGTGCCAGCAGTGCCCGGGAGAACACCACTGAAGCTTTCTTT.

The rearrangement uses TRBV5-6 and TRBJ2-7; a possible D gene is TRBD2 (5 bases). The CDR3 consists of 13 residues. Germline CDR1 SGHDT, CDR2 YYEEEE. V shed 4 bases and J shed 4 bases, with 12 bases lying between them. In DNA, the CDR3 is TGTGCCAGCAGCGAAGACGGGGAGTACGAGCAGTACTTC. Protein: CASSEDGEYEQYF.

This clone was found once. The V call is TRBV4-2, the J call TRBJ2-3; 11 bases are a match to TRBD1. This CDR3 is built from 19 residues. The V segment lost 3 bases and the J segment 2 bases; nucleotides outside the gene matches: 13. CDR1 is LGHNA, CDR2 YNFKEQ, per germline. The CDR3 DNA sequence: TGTGCCAGCAGCCACGTAACAGGGGACAGGGGGACAATCACAGATACGCAGTATTTT. Its protein is CASSHVTGDRGTITDTQYF.

The chain has TRBV7-2 and TRBJ1-4; D is unresolved. The germline gives CDR1 SGHTA, CDR2 FQGNSA. V lost 4 bases, J lost 5 bases, and 14 bases lay in between. The CDR3 loop spans 15 amino acids. In DNA, the CDR3 is TGTGCCAGCAGCTCCGGATTGGCGGGAAATGAAAAACTGTTTTTT. Amino acid sequence: CASSSGLAGNEKLFF.

The rearrangement uses TRBV2 and TRBJ1-2; 8 nucleotides line up with TRBD1. The trim removed 4 bases at V and 6 bases at J, leaving 7 bases unmatched. Germline CDR1 reads SNHLY; CDR2 reads FYNNEI. The CDR3 sequence is 14 residues long. The CDR3 DNA reads TGTGCCAGCAGTGGGGGGACAGGAACGGATGGCTACACCTTC. Translated, it gives CASSGGTGTDGYTF. Complete variable domain (other parts from reference TRBV2 and TRBJ1-2): EPEVTQTPSHQVTQMGQEVILRCVPISNHLYFYWYRQILGQKVEFLVSFYNNEISEKSEIFDDQFSVERPDGSNFTLKIRSTKLEDSAMYFCASSGGTGTDGYTFGSGTRLTVV.

The chain uses TRBV25-1 and TRBJ2-3; 9 nucleotides agree with TRBD1. The junction had 6 bases not matched to a gene; V was cut back by 6 bases and J by 8 bases. The CDR3 extends over 13 amino acids. CDR1 and CDR2 from the germline V gene are MGHDK and SYGVNS. The CDR3 loop reads CASSPTGGSTQYF. CDR3 bases: TGTGCCAGCAGCCCTACAGGGGGCAGTACGCAGTATTTT.

The rearrangement uses TRBV7-9 and TRBJ2-3; 9 bases are a match to TRBD2. CDR3 size: 15 residues. Germline V CDR1 and CDR2: SEHNR, FQNEAQ (reference sequence). V gave up 5 bases and J gave up 2 bases; unmatched junction bases: 5. The CDR3 nucleotides read TGTGCCAGCAGCCGAGCGGGGGGTATCACAGATACGCAGTATTTT. It encodes CASSRAGGITDTQYF.

The V gene is TRBV19, the J gene TRBJ1-2; 8 nucleotides agree with TRBD1. The germline CDR1 and CDR2 sequences are LNHDA and SQIVND (reference sequence). The CDR3 consists of 15 residues. V shed 3 bases and J 4 bases; nucleotides not matched to a gene: 7. CDR3 bases: TGTGCCAGTAGTATTACCCCTCAGGGGGCCTATGGCTACACCTTC. The encoded protein is CASSITPQGAYGYTF.

This clone has a single count. J is TRBJ2-2 and V is TRBV28, with 8 bases lining up with TRBD1. Germline CDR1 MDHEN, CDR2 SYDVKM. This CDR3 spans 14 amino acids. The ends lost 6 bases at V and 7 bases at J; junction bases unmatched: 7. In DNA form, the CDR3 reads TGTGCCAGCAGCGAGGGACAGGTCGACGGGGAGCTGTTTTTT. Translated: CASSEGQVDGELFF.

This chain connects TRBV10-3 to TRBJ2-3; D ambiguous. Between the trimmed V and J ends, which lost 3 bases and 4 bases, there was a span of 5 bases. The CDR3 totals 12 residues. Germline assignment: CDR1 ENHRY and CDR2 SYGVKD. Here the CDR3 DNA reads TGTGCCATCAGTGATCAGTCAGATACGCAGTATTTT. Translated: CAISDQSDTQYF.

V and J are TRBV7-6 and TRBJ1-2; possibly TRBD1 for D (6 bases). The germline V gene has CDR1 SGHVS and CDR2 FNYEAQ. V gave up 5 bases and J gave up 4 bases, with 11 bases separating them. The CDR3 spans 13 residues. The CDR3 nucleotides read TGTGCCAGCAGCCCGGGGGGGGCCTATGGCTACACCTTC. Encoded protein: CASSPGGAYGYTF.

The chain carries TRBV5-1 and TRBJ2-1; D is possibly TRBD1 (6 bases). Germline V gene sequence: CDR1 SGHRS, CDR2 YFSETQ. The CDR3 loop spans 19 amino acids. The V gene lost 3 bases and the J gene lost 2 bases, with 24 bases spanning the gap. This chain's CDR3 is CASSSPSFAGRGTYNEQFF. The DNA for the CDR3 is TGCGCCAGCAGCTCACCCTCCTTCGCAGGCAGGGGTACCTACAATGAGCAGTTCTTC.

The rearrangement joins TRBV2 to TRBJ2-1; TRBD2 aligns across 13 bases. The germline V gene has CDR1 SNHLY and CDR2 FYNNEI. V was pared by 5 bases and J by 3 bases, with 7 bases of the junction left unmatched. The length of the CDR3 is 17 residues. CDR3 bases: TGTGCCAGCAGTCCTAGGACTAGCGGGGGACTCTACAATGAGCAGTTCTTC. Its protein product is CASSPRTSGGLYNEQFF.

The chain is built from TRBV5-1 and TRBJ1-1, with TRBD1 identical over 10 bases. The CDR3 is made up of 15 amino acids. With 6 bases clipped from V and 4 bases from J, the junction kept 9 bases outside the gene matches. Germline V CDR1 and CDR2: SGHRS, YFSETQ. CDR3 nucleotides: TGCGCCAGCAAGGAGACAGGGGGCTTCGGCACTGAAGCTTTCTTT. Residues: CASKETGGFGTEAFF.

The rearrangement links TRBV10-3 to TRBJ2-1; 12 nucleotides align to TRBD2. Germline CDR1 ENHRY, CDR2 SYGVKD. Trimming at V came to 2 bases and at J to 12 bases, leaving 2 bases not matched to a gene. The CDR3 spans 13 residues. CDR3 in DNA: TGTGCCATCAGTGAGACTAGCGGGGGGATGCAGTTCTTC. Its protein product is CAISETSGGMQFF.

V is TRBV7-2 and J is TRBJ2-7, with D perhaps TRBD2 (6 bases). The germline gives CDR1 SGHTA, CDR2 FQGNSA. CDR3 length: 16 residues. Between the trimmed V and J ends, which lost 4 bases and 4 bases, there was a span of 20 bases. The CDR3 DNA is TGTGCCAGCAGCTCCCCCGCGGGGCCCTCCCCTTACGAGCAGTACTTC. It codes for CASSSPAGPSPYEQYF.

V gene TRBV10-3 combines with J gene TRBJ1-3, with a possible D match to TRBD1 (5 bases). V was cut by 11 bases and J by 0 bases, with 17 bases left in between. The CDR3 runs 15 residues. Germline CDR1 reads ENHRY; CDR2 reads SYGVKD. The CDR3: CASLGGAFSGNTIYF. The DNA of the CDR3 is TGTGCCTCCCTAGGAGGGGCTTTCTCTGGAAACACCATATATTTT.

CDR3 protein: CASLWRINEKLFF. The CDR3 nucleotides read TGTGCCAGCCTTTGGAGGATTAATGAAAAACTGTTTTTT. This rearrangement joins TRBV2 to TRBJ1-4; D unresolved. V lost 8 bases and J lost 4, with 11 bases in between. Germline V gene sequence: CDR1 SNHLY, CDR2 FYNNEI. The CDR3 covers 13 residues.

V gene TRBV7-9 combines with J gene TRBJ2-2, with D maybe TRBD2 (6 bases). V lost 5 bases, J lost 5 bases, and 6 bases lay in between. Per the germline V gene, CDR1 is SEHNR and CDR2 is FQNEAQ (reference sequence). The CDR3 consists of 12 residues. CDR3 protein: CASSRGTGELFF. DNA of the CDR3: TGTGCCAGCAGCCGGGGGACCGGGGAGCTGTTTTTT.

This chain uses TRBV27 with TRBJ1-6, with TRBD1 matching over 8 bases. CDR1 is MNHEY and CDR2 is SMNVEV in the germline V gene (reference sequence). After removal of 5 bases from V and 10 bases from J, the junction contained 10 bases not matched to a gene. CDR3 length equals 15 residues. CDR3 in amino acids: CASSMGRGPGSPLHF. The CDR3 nucleotides read TGTGCCAGCAGTATGGGCAGGGGGCCGGGATCACCCCTCCACTTT.

This clone has just one count. The chain is built from TRBV7-2 and TRBJ2-3, with a possible D match to TRBD2 (6 bases). The germline V gene has CDR1 SGHTA and CDR2 FQGNSA. V shed 3 bases and J shed 14 bases, with 18 bases lying between them. This CDR3 comprises 13 residues. This CDR3 reads CASSFQPGTQGYF. In DNA form, the CDR3 reads TGTGCCAGCAGCTTCCAGCCCGGGACTCAGGGGTATTTT.

A single count supports this clone. The chain links TRBV5-1 to TRBJ2-5; D perhaps matches TRBD2 (6 bases). This CDR3 spans 14 amino acids. Germline V gene sequence: CDR1 SGHRS, CDR2 YFSETQ. V was shortened by 0 bases and J by 5 bases, with 11 bases between the two germline ends. The chain's CDR3 is CASSLASSVETQYF. The CDR3 DNA is TGCGCCAGCAGCTTGGCCTCTAGCGTTGAGACCCAGTACTTC.

The chain combines TRBV9 with TRBJ2-1, with TRBD2 identical over 9 bases. V trimming: 0 bases; J trimming: 12 bases; junction bases outside the gene matches: 13. The CDR3 length is 16 residues. Germline lookup yields CDR1 SGDLS and CDR2 YYNGEE. In DNA, the CDR3 is TGTGCCAGCAGCGTAGAGGGAGTGGGGCTAGCGGGGCTGCAGTTCTTC. The encoded protein is CASSVEGVGLAGLQFF.

The rearrangement uses TRBV7-2 and TRBJ2-7; D is possibly TRBD1 (5 bases). Germline CDR1 reads SGHTA; CDR2 reads FQGNSA. This CDR3 is 17 amino acids long. Trimming removed 2 bases at V and 1 base at J, with 18 bases between. The CDR3 DNA sequence: TGTGCCAGCAGCTTACGTGGGCTACCAAGGGGATCCTACGAGCAGTACTTC. This sequence encodes CASSLRGLPRGSYEQYF.

The V and J genes are TRBV5-1 and TRBJ2-7; perhaps TRBD2 as D (6 bases). Trimming shortened V by 2 bases and J by 1 base, and 25 bases separated the two germline ends. The CDR3 has 19 residues. Germline CDR1 is SGHRS and CDR2 is YFSETQ. The CDR3 loop reads CASSLLTPPAGRLSYEQYF. The CDR3 region has the DNA TGCGCCAGCAGCTTATTGACCCCACCTGCTGGGAGGCTATCCTACGAGCAGTACTTC.

The chain employs TRBV24-1 and TRBJ2-2, with TRBD1 matching 9 bases. Unmatched junction bases numbered 8, after V lost 4 bases and J lost 0 bases. Per the germline V gene, CDR1 is KGHDR and CDR2 is SFDVKD. CDR3 length: 18 amino acids. Here the CDR3 reads CATSDLTGQGANTGELFF. The CDR3 region has the DNA TGTGCCACCAGTGACCTTACGGGACAGGGTGCGAACACCGGGGAGCTGTTTTTT.

The chain has TRBV6-5 and TRBJ1-6, with a weak D call TRBD1 (6 bases). Germline V gene data show CDR1 as MNHEY and CDR2 as SVGAGI. Deletions cut 6 bases from V and 7 bases from J, with 16 bases between. This CDR3 contains 15 residues. For the CDR3, the DNA is TGTGCCAGCAGACGGACAGTGATGGGAAATTCACCCCTCCACTTT. This codes for CASRRTVMGNSPLHF.

This clone was counted a single time. V usage is TRBV7-9 and J usage is TRBJ2-1; unclear D gene. The CDR3 is 15 residues long. From germline, CDR1 is SEHNR and CDR2 FQNEAQ (reference sequence). V lost 8 bases and J lost 1, with 15 bases in between. CDR3 nucleotide sequence: TGTGCCAGCCTCCCCGGATGGGCATCCTACAATGAGCAGTTCTTC. This encodes CASLPGWASYNEQFF. Together with reference TRBV7-9 and TRBJ2-1, the CDR3 gives the full variable domain: DTGVSQNPRHKITKRGQNVTFRCDPISEHNRLYWYRQTLGQGPEFLTYFQNEAQLEKSRLLSDRFSAERPKGSFSTLEIQRTEQGDSAMYLCASLPGWASYNEQFFGPGTRLTVL.

The chain recombines TRBV9 with TRBJ1-1; 9 nucleotides agree with TRBD1. Losses at the gene ends were 2 bases for V and 0 bases for J; bases not matched to a gene: 8. There are 17 residues in the CDR3. CDR1 and CDR2 (germline): SGDLS, YYNGEE. Here the CDR3 DNA reads TGTGCCAGCAGCGTGACGGGGACAGGGAGCATGAACACTGAAGCTTTCTTT. This encodes CASSVTGTGSMNTEAFF.

The V gene is TRBV10-3, the J gene TRBJ2-1, with 9 bases matching TRBD1. J lost 14 bases, V lost 0 bases, and 11 bases had no gene match. There are 15 residues in the CDR3. CDR1 and CDR2 (germline): ENHRY, SYGVKD. The CDR3, as DNA: TGTGCCATCAGTGAGTCGGGGACAGGGACCACCAGGAAGTTCTTC. It translates to CAISESGTGTTRKFF.

CDR3 DNA: TGTGCCACCAGTGACCAAACAGGGGAGAGGACGCAGTATTTT. Encoded protein: CATSDQTGERTQYF. V usage is TRBV24-1 and J usage is TRBJ2-3; TRBD1 agrees at 7 bases. The ends lost 4 bases at V and 9 bases at J; junction bases unmatched: 9. In germline, CDR1 is KGHDR, CDR2 SFDVKD. The CDR3 length is 14 residues.